The 9 T cell receptor beta chains given below trace back to one sample, sequenced in a study of T-cell memory formation after mild COVID-19. TCRdb independently ran MiXCR on the 5' RACE reads; one entry per CDR3 protein. In the table there are about 140,000 distinct CDR3 sequences, roughly 15% of which are singletons. Sequenced material: PBMCs or a T cell subset sorted from them (not recorded which). These receptors came from an adult woman who had mild COVID-19 (a few samples of this study predate the infection). Cell type and time point are not known.

The chain is built from TRBV20-1 and TRBJ1-1; 8 nucleotides agree with TRBD1. The V segment lost 6 bases and the J segment 4 bases; nucleotides outside the gene matches: 7. Germline V gene lookup returns CDR1 DFQATT and CDR2 SNEGSKA (reference sequence). The CDR3 is 13 amino acids. CDR3 bases: TGCAGTGCAACGGGACAGGTGGCCACTGAAGCTTTCTTT. Its protein product is CSATGQVATEAFF.

This sequence joins TRBV6-5 and TRBJ2-1; 8 bases match TRBD2. This CDR3 contains 15 residues. CDR1 and CDR2 (germline): MNHEY, SVGAGI. After removal of 5 bases from V and 7 bases from J, the junction contained 10 bases not matched to a gene. The CDR3 loop reads CASSPSSGGGNEQFF. The CDR3 DNA follows: TGTGCCAGCAGTCCCTCGAGCGGGGGTGGGAATGAGCAGTTCTTC.

V usage is TRBV5-1 and J usage is TRBJ2-5; D perhaps matches TRBD2 (6 bases). Deletions cut 4 bases from V and 0 bases from J, with 19 bases between. The length of the CDR3 is 17 residues. Germline V gene lookup returns CDR1 SGHRS and CDR2 YFSETQ. The CDR3 DNA reads as TGCGCCAGCAGCCCGGGCCCCTGGAGGGTCGACCAAGAGACCCAGTACTTC. Translated, it gives CASSPGPWRVDQETQYF.

This clonotype was picked up a small number of times. J is TRBJ2-5 and V is TRBV5-4; D might be TRBD1 or TRBD2, each matching 5 bases. The germline V gene encodes CDR1 SGHNT and CDR2 YYREEE (reference sequence). The CDR3 runs to 14 residues. V was cut by 0 bases and J by 5 bases, with 11 bases left in between. CDR3 in amino acids: CASSLERGRETQYF. The CDR3 bases are TGTGCCAGCAGCTTGGAGAGGGGCCGTGAGACCCAGTACTTC.

V gene TRBV25-1 combines with J gene TRBJ1-5; D may be TRBD1 (5 bases). Trimming cost V 3 bases and J 3 bases, with 12 bases left between them. CDR1 is MGHDK, CDR2 SYGVNS, per germline. CDR3 length: 15 amino acids. The CDR3 sequence: CASSEGEGNNQPQHF. CDR3 nucleotides: TGTGCCAGCAGTGAGGGGGAGGGGAACAATCAGCCCCAGCATTTT.

This clonotype was observed many times. The gene calls are TRBV5-1 and TRBJ2-2; possibly TRBD1 for D (6 bases). CDR1 is SGHRS and CDR2 is YFSETQ in the germline V gene. The CDR3 has 15 residues. With 4 bases removed from V and 4 bases from J, the gap between germline ends came to 14 bases. The CDR3 protein is CASSLDSTSTGELFF. In DNA form, the CDR3 reads TGCGCCAGCAGCCTGGACAGCACGAGCACCGGGGAGCTGTTTTTT.

The sample holds a few counts of this clonotype. The chain recombines TRBV7-9 with TRBJ2-5; D possibly corresponds to TRBD1 (6 bases). Trimming removed 5 bases at V and 1 base at J, with 17 bases between. CDR3 length: 16 amino acids. The germline gives CDR1 SEHNR, CDR2 FQNEAQ (reference sequence). The CDR3 bases are TGTGCCAGCAGCCCACTCCGAGGACAGACCCAAGAGACCCAGTACTTC. Protein product: CASSPLRGQTQETQYF.

Only a few counts were recorded for this clonotype. The chain couples TRBV27 to TRBJ1-5, with D possibly TRBD1 on 5 matching bases. Trimming stripped 2 bases from V and 4 bases from J, with 9 bases between. This CDR3 is 14 amino acids long. CDR1 and CDR2 from the germline V gene are MNHEY and SMNVEV (reference sequence). Here the CDR3 reads CASSLRGVNQPQHF. For the CDR3, the DNA is TGTGCCAGCAGTTTAAGGGGCGTTAATCAGCCCCAGCATTTT.

Only a few counts were recorded for this clonotype. The CDR3 reads CASSIQRRRASEQFF. The CDR3 DNA reads as TGCGCCAGCAGCATACAGCGGAGGAGGGCTAGCGAGCAGTTCTTC. This chain uses TRBV4-3 with TRBJ2-1; TRBD2 might be the D (6 bases). The CDR3 extends over 15 amino acids. Germline V gene data show CDR1 as LGHNA and CDR2 as YSLEER. V lost 5 bases and J 10 bases, leaving 21 bases between the germline ends.